This is a list of T cell receptor beta chains from one sample in a study of blood T cell repertoires in COVID-19. Measured with immunoSEQ multiplex PCR; TCRdb has only the in-frame clones, and not every one. Among some 180,000 clones listed, around four fifths were seen once. Sequencing input: peripheral blood. The receptors were sampled from a woman older than 75 with COVID-19, enrolled during active disease. Both conserved end residues are part of each CDR3. The D gene is left open where the match is weak. Clone size is shown for a subset of rows, as once, few, many or a class of expanded clone.

cdr3_nt,cdr3_aa,v_call,clone_size,j_call,d_call
TGTGCCAGCAGCAGAGGGAGTAGTACCGGGGAGCTGTTTTTT,CASSRGSSTGELFF,TRBV5-6,.,TRBJ2-2,.
TGTGCCAGTAGTATTGGGGGCCCGAACACTGAAGCTTTCTTT,CASSIGGPNTEAFF,TRBV19,.,TRBJ1-1,.
TGTGCCAGCAGCCCCTGGACTAGCGGGCACAATGAGCAGTTCTTC,CASSPWTSGHNEQFF,TRBV28,.,TRBJ2-1,TRBD2
TGTGCCAGCAGAGGACAGGGGGCCACTGGCTACACCTTC,CASRGQGATGYTF,TRBV2,.,TRBJ1-2,TRBD1
TGTGCCAGCAGCCGCCGCGGCGGGGAGCTGTTTTTT,CASSRRGGELFF,TRBV28,.,TRBJ2-2,.
TGTGCCAGCACATCAGGGGAAAACGGCTACACCTTC,CASTSGENGYTF,TRBV5-8,.,TRBJ1-2,.
TGTGCCAGCAGCGAAGACAGGGGACAAGGGAAAGATACGCAGTATTTT,CASSEDRGQGKDTQYF,TRBV3-1/TRBV3-2,.,TRBJ2-3,TRBD1
TGTGCCAGCAGCCAGATCGGACAGGAGCAGTTCTTC,CASSQIGQEQFF,TRBV28,.,TRBJ2-1,.
TGTGCCAGCAATCCAGACAACGGATACAACAATGAGCAGTTCTTC,CASNPDNGYNNEQFF,TRBV6-5,.,TRBJ2-1,.
TGCAGCGTCGGACAGGATTACGAGCAGTACTTC,CSVGQDYEQYF,TRBV29-1,.,TRBJ2-7,TRBD1
TGTGCCAGCAGTGACTCGACAGGGCCAAGTGGCTACACCTTC,CASSDSTGPSGYTF,TRBV6-4,.,TRBJ1-2,TRBD1
TGTGCCAGCACCGTCACTGAAGCTTTCTTT,CASTVTEAFF,TRBV12-3/TRBV12-4,.,TRBJ1-1,.
TGTGCCAGCAGTGAAGCCGCAGGGATCAATAATTCACCCCTCCACTTT,CASSEAAGINNSPLHF,TRBV6-1,.,TRBJ1-6,.
TGTGCCAGCTCACCTCAGGGGAGCACTGAAGCTTTCTTT,CASSPQGSTEAFF,TRBV18,few,TRBJ1-1,.
TGTGCCAGCAGTTACGACAGAAACACTGAAGCTTTCTTT,CASSYDRNTEAFF,TRBV6-5,.,TRBJ1-1,.
TGCGCCAGCAGCCAAGATTCGGTCAGGGGTCGGTTTGGCTACACCTTC,CASSQDSVRGRFGYTF,TRBV4-1,.,TRBJ1-2,.
TGTGCCAGCAGCTTGCAAGCGGGGGGGAGTGAGCAGTTCTTC,CASSLQAGGSEQFF,TRBV5-4,.,TRBJ2-1,TRBD2
TGTGCCAGCAGTGACAGGTCCTGGGGGGTTGGGCAGCCCCAGCATTTT,CASSDRSWGVGQPQHF,TRBV6-1,once,TRBJ1-5,.
TGTGCCACCAGTGACCCATTAGCAGGGATGAATCAGCCCCAGCATTTT,CATSDPLAGMNQPQHF,TRBV24-1,.,TRBJ1-5,.
TGTGCCAGCAAGGAAGGACAGTCCAATCAGCCCCAGCATTTT,CASKEGQSNQPQHF,TRBV28,.,TRBJ1-5,.
TGCAGTGCTAGGGGGAGGGAGACCCAGTACTTC,CSARGRETQYF,TRBV20-1,.,TRBJ2-5,.
TGCGCCAGCAGCCTATCCGGGTCCCAGGGCCAAGAGACCCAGTACTTC,CASSLSGSQGQETQYF,TRBV5-1,.,TRBJ2-5,.
TGTGCAAGTCGCTTAGTCGGGGTGTGCGAGCAGTACTTC,CASRLVGVCEQYF,TRBV12-2,.,TRBJ2-7,.
TGCGCCAGCAGCTTGGGGACAACCGAAGGGACTGAAGCTTTCTTT,CASSLGTTEGTEAFF,TRBV5-1,.,TRBJ1-1,.
TGTGCCAGCAGACCACCCGGACTAGCGGTCAATGAGCAGTTCTTC,CASRPPGLAVNEQFF,TRBV7-2,few,TRBJ2-1,TRBD2
TGTGCCAGCAGTTCCAGGGTCCTAGCCAAAAACATTCAGTACTTC,CASSSRVLAKNIQYF,TRBV13,.,TRBJ2-4,.
TGTGCCAGTAGTGCCCCTGAGGGCAGGGAGCTGTTTTTT,CASSAPEGRELFF,TRBV19,few,TRBJ2-2,.
TGCGCCAGCAGCCGAGGACTAGCGGGGACTTCACAGGCCAATGAGCAGTTCTTC,CASSRGLAGTSQANEQFF,TRBV5-1,.,TRBJ2-1,TRBD2
TGCGCCAGCAGCTTGATCGGCGGGGGCCGGTACCAAGAGACCCAGTACTTC,CASSLIGGGRYQETQYF,TRBV5-1,.,TRBJ2-5,.
TGTGCCACCAGTGATTCGCGACGGGGTAATCAGCCCCAGCATTTT,CATSDSRRGNQPQHF,TRBV24-1,.,TRBJ1-5,.
TGTGCCAGCAGCCCCGTTGGCGGGGTCATGAACACTGAAGCTTTCTTT,CASSPVGGVMNTEAFF,TRBV9,.,TRBJ1-1,.
TGCGCCAGCAGCCGCATTGGCGCGGTTTTGAACACTGAAGCTTTCTTT,CASSRIGAVLNTEAFF,TRBV5-1,.,TRBJ1-1,.
TGCGCCAGCAGCCGGGTGGCAGGGGGCTTCGGCGAGCAGTACTTC,CASSRVAGGFGEQYF,TRBV5-1,.,TRBJ2-7,TRBD1
TGTGCCAGTTGCTTTGGGGACAGTGAAGCTTTCTTT,CASCFGDSEAFF,TRBV28,.,TRBJ1-1,TRBD1
TGTGCCAGCAGCCCAGAAATGAGGCTCCGGGGAAACACCATATATTTT,CASSPEMRLRGNTIYF,TRBV3-1/TRBV3-2,.,TRBJ1-3,.
TGCGCCAGCAGCTTCTCTAGTCCCGGCCAGGAGACCCAGTACTTC,CASSFSSPGQETQYF,TRBV5-1,few,TRBJ2-5,.
TGTGCCAGCAGCGTTGACAGGGTGAACACTGAAGCTTTCTTT,CASSVDRVNTEAFF,TRBV2,.,TRBJ1-1,TRBD1
TGCGCCAGCAGCTCGGACAGTTCCTACGAGCAGTACTTC,CASSSDSSYEQYF,TRBV5-1,few,TRBJ2-7,.
TGTGCCAGCTCAACCACGGGACAGGGACCTGGGGCTTTCTTT,CASSTTGQGPGAFF,TRBV18,.,TRBJ1-1,TRBD1
TGTGCCAGCAGCCCCCGGGGGGGGCCGGTGGCTGAAGCTTTCTTT,CASSPRGGPVAEAFF,TRBV7-9,.,TRBJ1-1,.
TGTGCCAGCAGCATTAAGACAGGGGGGGACACTGAAGCTTTCTTT,CASSIKTGGDTEAFF,TRBV6-6,.,TRBJ1-1,TRBD1
TGCGCCAGCAGCGTGACAGGGGACCGAACAGATACGCAGTATTTT,CASSVTGDRTDTQYF,TRBV5-1,.,TRBJ2-3,TRBD1
TGTGCCAGCATTACAGGGGCTAGCTCCTACGAGCAGTACTTC,CASITGASSYEQYF,TRBV6-5,.,TRBJ2-7,TRBD1
TGCAGCGTTGACTCCTCGGGGGAAGCTTTCTTT,CSVDSSGEAFF,TRBV29-1,.,TRBJ1-1,.
TGCGCCAGCAGCCCATCCTGGGACAGGGGATATTCACCCCTCCACTTT,CASSPSWDRGYSPLHF,TRBV5-1,.,TRBJ1-6,TRBD1
TGTGCCAGCATAGGGCAGGGGGGTTCCTATGGCTACACCTTC,CASIGQGGSYGYTF,TRBV2,once,TRBJ1-2,TRBD1
TGCAGCGTTGAGATAGGACAGGGGGCGTCCTACAATGAGCAGTTCTTC,CSVEIGQGASYNEQFF,TRBV29-1,.,TRBJ2-1,TRBD1
TGTGCCAGCAGTCGGGGGAGCACAGATACGCAGTATTTT,CASSRGSTDTQYF,TRBV6-5,.,TRBJ2-3,.
TGTGCCAGCTCACCGCCAGGGACTAATGAAAAACTGTTTTTT,CASSPPGTNEKLFF,TRBV18,.,TRBJ1-4,.
TGTGCCAGCAGCTCGTCCCAGGAGACCCAGTACTTC,CASSSSQETQYF,TRBV7-2,.,TRBJ2-5,.
TGTGCCAGCAGCTCCCGCTGGAGAGCAGATACGCAGTATTTT,CASSSRWRADTQYF,TRBV7-8,.,TRBJ2-3,.
TGCGCCACCAACGCCGGGGGGTTCCAAGAGACCCAGTACTTC,CATNAGGFQETQYF,TRBV5-1,.,TRBJ2-5,TRBD2